These 20 T cell receptor beta chains share one sample of origin, sequenced in a study of T cells in tuberculosis. Sequenced by immunoSEQ multiplex PCR; TCRdb stores in-frame clones only, minus some. The sample holds some 34,000 clones, about 93% seen once. Sequenced sample: PBMCs. The receptors derive from a donor aged 10 to 29 with latent tuberculosis or without tuberculosis infection.

CDR3: CASSSGGTGYNEQFF. The CDR3 bases are TGTGCCAGCAGTTCCGGCGGGACAGGGTACAATGAGCAGTTCTTC. The chain is built from TRBV27 and TRBJ2-1, with TRBD1 matching 9 bases. Germline lookup yields CDR1 MNHEY and CDR2 SMNVEV (reference sequence). J was trimmed by 4 bases and V by 4 bases; bases with no gene match: 5. CDR3 length equals 15 residues.

The CDR3 here is CASSLVATSGGLNTGELFF. CDR3 bases: TGCGCCAGCAGCTTGGTCGCGACTAGCGGGGGACTCAACACCGGGGAGCTGTTTTTT. The chain uses TRBV5-1 and TRBJ2-2; 12 bases match TRBD2. V shed 0 bases, J shed 2 bases, and the junction held 8 bases outside the gene matches. This CDR3 is 19 amino acids long. From germline, CDR1 is SGHRS and CDR2 YFSETQ.

This rearrangement joins TRBV19 to TRBJ2-2; perhaps TRBD2 as D (5 bases). V was shortened by 1 base and J by 4 bases, with 10 bases between the two germline ends. The CDR3 totals 15 residues. Germline V CDR1 and CDR2: LNHDA, SQIVND (reference sequence). The CDR3 protein is CASSIAASFTGELFF. The DNA for the CDR3 is TGTGCCAGTAGTATAGCGGCTAGCTTCACCGGGGAGCTGTTTTTT.

The CDR3 nucleotides are TGTGCCAGCAGCCAAGAAAGAGGGGGGGCGGCGGAGCAGTACTTC. Amino acid sequence: CASSQERGGAAEQYF. V is TRBV4-2 and J is TRBJ2-7; D may be TRBD2 (7 bases). Germline CDR1 reads LGHNA; CDR2 reads YNFKEQ. V gave up 0 bases and J gave up 7 bases, with 16 bases separating them. CDR3 size: 15 residues.

The chain combines TRBV25-1 with TRBJ1-2, with D maybe TRBD1 (5 bases). Germline loops: CDR1 MGHDK, CDR2 SYGVNS. V was trimmed by 3 bases and J by 8 bases, leaving 10 bases between them. This CDR3 region has 12 residues. Here the CDR3 reads CASSEAGYGYTF. The CDR3 DNA follows: TGTGCCAGCAGTGAGGCAGGGTACGGCTACACCTTC.

This chain uses TRBV4-1 with TRBJ1-2, with 8 bases fitting TRBD1. The germline V gene has CDR1 MGHRA and CDR2 YSYEKL. Trimming removed 8 bases from V and 6 bases from J; junction bases left unmatched: 17. This CDR3 spans 16 amino acids. CDR3 bases: TGCGCCAGCGCCTACTCGACAGGGGATTTTCGGGATGGCTACACCTTC. Protein product: CASAYSTGDFRDGYTF.

The rearrangement uses TRBV6-5 and TRBJ1-1; 7 bases line up with TRBD1. Per the germline V gene, CDR1 is MNHEY and CDR2 is SVGAGI. The J segment lost 11 bases and the V segment lost 9 bases, leaving 15 bases of the junction unmatched. The CDR3 totals 13 residues. This CDR3 reads CASNPRGRGGAFF. CDR3 DNA sequence: TGTGCCAGTAACCCGAGGGGGCGGGGCGGGGCTTTCTTT.

In its sample, this clone was seen a few times. The J gene is TRBJ1-5, the V gene TRBV9; a possible D gene is TRBD1 (6 bases). Trimming removed 0 bases at V and 2 bases at J, with 6 bases between. This CDR3 has 14 amino acids. Germline CDR1 is SGDLS and CDR2 is YYNGEE. CDR3: CASSVGTGNQPQHF. The DNA of the CDR3 is TGTGCCAGCAGCGTAGGGACAGGCAATCAGCCCCAGCATTTT.

In DNA, the CDR3 is TGTGCCAGCAGCACAAGACAGGGGGACAATCAGCCCCAGCATTTT. The encoded protein is CASSTRQGDNQPQHF. The V and J genes are TRBV7-8 and TRBJ1-5; 9 bases match TRBD1. Germline CDR1 is SGHVS and CDR2 is FQNEAQ. The CDR3 is made up of 15 amino acids. The J segment lost 3 bases and the V segment lost 5 bases, leaving 5 bases of the junction unmatched.

The V gene is TRBV27, the J gene TRBJ1-1; the D is unclear. V was cut by 6 bases and J by 1 base, with 15 bases left in between. The CDR3 runs to 15 residues. Germline-derived CDR1 and CDR2 are MNHEY and SMNVEV (reference sequence). CDR3 in DNA: TGTGCCAGCAGGAATGTTGAGCTGCGGAACACTGAAGCTTTCTTT. This codes for CASRNVELRNTEAFF.

This chain links TRBV21-1 with TRBJ1-1; TRBD1 is the table's D call and was not checked against the DNA. TRBV21-1 represents a pseudogene. The CDR3 consists of 15 residues. The CDR3 bases are TGTGCCAGCAGCAAAGTCCCCGGACAGATAATTGAAGCTTTCTTT. This translates into CASSKVPGQIIEAFF.

The chain couples TRBV7-8 to TRBJ2-3, with 7 bases lining up with TRBD1. The CDR3 loop spans 13 amino acids. Germline V gives CDR1 SGHVS, CDR2 FQNEAQ. V gave up 6 bases and J gave up 9 bases; unmatched junction bases: 9. The CDR3 loop reads CASRSTGEKTQYF. Here the CDR3 DNA reads TGTGCCAGCAGGTCCACAGGGGAGAAGACGCAGTATTTT.

The V gene is TRBV11-3, the J gene TRBJ2-1, with 7 bases identical to TRBD1. The CDR3 is 15 amino acids. Trimming cost V 5 bases and J 6 bases; bases outside gene matches: 10. CDR1 and CDR2 (germline): SGHNT, YENEEA. The CDR3: CASSRATGPFNEQFF. The CDR3 DNA is TGTGCCAGCAGCCGTGCGACAGGGCCGTTCAATGAGCAGTTCTTC.

V and J are TRBV28 and TRBJ2-7, with TRBD1 matching over 8 bases. Germline-derived CDR1 and CDR2 are MDHEN and SYDVKM. The V segment lost 5 bases and the J segment 1 base; nucleotides outside the gene matches: 7. CDR3 length: 15 residues. The CDR3 sequence is CASSHTGGSSYEQYF. The CDR3 bases are TGTGCCAGCAGTCACACAGGGGGAAGTTCCTACGAGCAGTACTTC.

This rearrangement joins TRBV6-1 to TRBJ1-4; no firm D call. This CDR3 has 13 residues. Trimming removed 4 bases at V and 4 bases at J, with 7 bases between. Germline V gene sequence: CDR1 MNHNS, CDR2 SASEGT. The CDR3 DNA sequence: TGTGCCAGCAGTGCAACAGTTAATGAAAAACTGTTTTTT. The encoded protein is CASSATVNEKLFF.

V and J are TRBV10-3 and TRBJ1-2, with TRBD1 matching over 9 bases. Per the germline V gene, CDR1 is ENHRY and CDR2 is SYGVKD. The ends lost 2 bases at V and 3 bases at J; junction bases unmatched: 4. CDR3 length: 15 amino acids. CDR3 in amino acids: CAISENRGLDYGYTF. CDR3 in DNA: TGTGCCATCAGTGAGAACAGGGGGCTGGACTATGGCTACACCTTC.

The chain is built from TRBV6-5 and TRBJ1-4; no definite D call. The V gene lost 6 bases and the J gene lost 8 bases, with 7 bases spanning the gap. CDR3 length: 11 residues. CDR1 is MNHEY and CDR2 is SVGAGI in the germline V gene. This CDR3 is CASRVGEKLFF. The CDR3 coding sequence is TGTGCCAGCAGGGTCGGGGAAAAACTGTTTTTT.

The V gene is TRBV9, the J gene TRBJ1-3, with 7 nucleotides matching TRBD1. Germline assignment: CDR1 SGDLS and CDR2 YYNGEE. The CDR3 is 15 residues long. V lost 0 bases, J lost 2 bases, and 2 bases stayed unmatched. This CDR3 is CASSVGTGPGNTIYF. The CDR3 nucleotides read TGTGCCAGCAGCGTAGGGACAGGTCCTGGAAACACCATATATTTT.

V gene TRBV7-3 combines with J gene TRBJ1-1, with unresolved D. Germline CDR1 is SGHTA and CDR2 is FQGTGA. V was shortened by 1 base and J by 3 bases, with 9 bases between the two germline ends. The CDR3 extends over 14 amino acids. The CDR3 sequence: CASSLIPGYTEAFF. CDR3 nucleotides: TGTGCCAGCAGCTTAATCCCGGGATACACTGAAGCTTTCTTT.

This chain joins TRBV6-5 and TRBJ2-2, with a weak D call TRBD2 (6 bases). The length of the CDR3 is 11 residues. Germline values: CDR1 MNHEY, CDR2 SVGAGI. The ends were cut back, 6 bases at V and 7 bases at J, with 6 bases in the middle. The CDR3 reads CASRGGGELFF. The CDR3 nucleotides read TGTGCCAGCAGGGGAGGCGGGGAGCTGTTTTTT.